Here is one TCR beta chain with its context. Its specificity is unknown. The same CDR3 is also encoded by other DNA sequences in this sample. The sample belongs to a study of beta chain features in type 1 diabetes. Study observations and caveats: PCR could preferentially amplify shorter templates, alike in patients and controls. Significant though moderate, a shortening of TCRB CDR3s appeared in all four CD4+ subsets of Type 1 diabetes patients. A closer apparent resemblance between naive, central memory and Treg TCRB repertoires was seen in patients than in healthy donors.

Investigators reverse transcribed all isolated RNA, so they sequenced expressed TCRB transcripts. Repertoires were generated with immunoSEQ multiplex PCR, while TCRdb's copy carries only in-frame clones and drops some. The sample shows some 350,000 clones, 8% to 10% of them seen only once. Central memory, naive, regulatory and stem cell-like memory CD4+ cells were sorted by CD45RO/CCR7/CD25/CD127/CD95/CD27. The sequencing input was central memory CD4+ T cells from blood. The source of this sequence is a man under 40 with type 1 diabetes.

Here the CDR3 reads CASSLGQGGETQYF. The CDR3 coding sequence is TGTGCCAGCAGCCTAGGACAGGGCGGAGAGACCCAGTACTTC. The V and J genes are TRBV5-4 and TRBJ2-5; 8 bases line up with TRBD1. V was clipped by 4 bases and J by 4 bases; unmatched bases: 6. Germline V gene sequence: CDR1 SGHNT, CDR2 YYREEE (reference sequence). This CDR3 is built from 14 residues.